A selection of T cell receptor beta chains follows, all from one sample in a study of T cell responses to AZD1222 COVID-19 vaccine. Sequencing used immunoSEQ multiplex PCR; TCRdb keeps in-frame clones, though not all of them. This table holds roughly 170,000 clones, about 91% found once. Sample: peripheral blood, taken on day 0 of AZD1222 vaccination. The receptors here all came from an adult in good health. CDR3s include the opening cysteine and the closing phenylalanine or tryptophan. The D gene is left open where the match is weak. Clone size is not always given. Where it is, it says once, few, many or a class for expanded clones.

d_gene,abundance,v_gene,j_gene,CDR3aa,CDR3nt
-,-,TRBV7-9,TRBJ1-2,CASSLTVAGAGYTF,TGTGCCAGCAGCTTAACGGTAGCAGGAGCTGGCTACACCTTC
TRBD2,few,TRBV15,TRBJ2-3,CATSPAGGFTGDTQYF,TGTGCCACCAGTCCGGCGGGAGGGTTCACTGGAGATACGCAGTATTTT
TRBD1,-,TRBV5-1,TRBJ1-1,CASSFRTGEETEAFF,TGCGCCAGCAGCTTCCGGACAGGGGAGGAAACTGAAGCTTTCTTT
-,-,TRBV18,TRBJ1-5,CASSPSTDPNQPQHF,TGTGCCAGCTCACCTTCGACAGACCCTAATCAGCCCCAGCATTTT
TRBD1,-,TRBV5-1,TRBJ1-1,CASSRDRGGQSEAFF,TGCGCCAGCAGCCGGGACAGGGGAGGACAGTCTGAAGCTTTCTTT
TRBD1,-,TRBV6-2/TRBV6-3,TRBJ2-7,CASSRDRESREQYF,TGCGCCAGCAGCCGGGACAGGGAGTCGCGTGAGCAGTACTTC
-,few,TRBV28,TRBJ2-4,CASSEMEGTKNIQYF,TGTGCCAGCAGCGAGATGGAGGGGACCAAAAACATTCAGTACTTC
TRBD1,-,TRBV13,TRBJ2-7,CASSLALQGALYEQYF,TGTGCCAGCAGCTTAGCGCTACAGGGGGCCCTCTACGAGCAGTACTTC
-,-,TRBV12-3/TRBV12-4,TRBJ1-2,CASSLGGNYGYTF,TGTGCCAGCAGTTTGGGTGGTAACTATGGCTACACCTTC
-,-,TRBV7-9,TRBJ1-3,CASSLGQVGTIYF,TGTGCCAGCAGCTTAGGCCAGGTCGGCACCATATATTTT
-,-,TRBV5-1,TRBJ2-7,CASSEDSRTYEQYF,TGCGCCAGCAGCGAGGACAGCCGAACATACGAGCAGTACTTC
-,-,TRBV4-3,TRBJ2-4,CASSQDLGREAKNIQYF,TGCGCCAGCAGCCAAGACCTGGGCAGGGAAGCCAAAAACATTCAGTACTTC
TRBD1,-,TRBV5-6,TRBJ2-5,CASRAGTDYQETQYF,TGTGCCAGCAGAGCCGGGACAGACTACCAAGAGACCCAGTACTTC
TRBD2,-,TRBV4-1,TRBJ2-7,CASSQPTSGGYEQYF,TGCGCCAGCAGCCAACCTACTAGCGGGGGCTACGAGCAGTACTTC
-,-,TRBV18,TRBJ2-7,CASSPPSLEQYF,TGTGCCAGCTCACCACCCAGCTTGGAGCAGTACTTC
-,-,TRBV6-5,TRBJ1-2,CASILTENNYGYTF,TGTGCCAGCATCTTGACAGAGAATAACTATGGCTACACCTTC
-,-,TRBV19,TRBJ1-2,CASSIDGYTF,TGTGCCAGTAGTATAGATGGCTACACCTTC
TRBD1,-,TRBV18,TRBJ1-6,CASSPGQGDNSPLHF,TGTGCCAGCTCACCCGGACAGGGGGATAATTCACCCCTCCACTTT
-,few,TRBV19,TRBJ1-1,CASGRVTEAFF,TGTGCCAGTGGTAGGGTCACTGAAGCTTTCTTT
-,-,TRBV1,TRBJ2-1,CTSSHTTSGAYNEQFF,TGCACCAGCAGCCACACTACTAGCGGGGCCTACAATGAGCAGTTCTTC
TRBD1,once,TRBV19,TRBJ2-3,CASSRGTGGDTQYF,TGTGCCAGTAGCCGCGGGACAGGGGGAGATACGCAGTATTTT
TRBD2,-,TRBV27,TRBJ2-1,CASSPRVAGGMNEQFF,TGTGCCAGCAGTCCGCGGGTAGCGGGGGGGATGAATGAGCAGTTCTTC
TRBD2,-,TRBV7-9,TRBJ2-7,CASSPRTSGREQYF,TGTGCCAGCAGCCCACGGACTAGCGGGAGAGAGCAGTACTTC
-,-,TRBV10-1,TRBJ1-2,CASSESGTNYGYTF,TGCGCCAGCAGTGAGAGCGGGACTAACTATGGCTACACCTTC
-,-,TRBV9,TRBJ1-2,CASSPQSSYGYTF,TGTGCCAGCAGCCCCCAATCAAGCTATGGCTACACCTTC
-,many,TRBV4-1,TRBJ2-7,CASSQAWDQGPSYEQYF,TGCGCCAGCAGCCAAGCGTGGGATCAGGGGCCCTCCTACGAGCAGTACTTC
-,-,TRBV19,TRBJ2-1,CASSIVRGGQFF,TGTGCCAGTAGTATAGTGCGGGGAGGGCAGTTCTTC
TRBD1,few,TRBV7-9,TRBJ1-4,CASRQGANEKLFF,TGTGCCAGCAGACAGGGGGCTAATGAAAAACTGTTTTTT
-,-,TRBV18,TRBJ2-7,CASSSTYEQYF,TGTGCCAGCTCATCAACCTACGAGCAGTACTTC
-,-,TRBV28,TRBJ1-2,CATSRLDGYTF,TGTGCCACCTCACGACTCGATGGCTACACCTTC
-,-,TRBV21-1,TRBJ1-5,CASSKGGRSEQPQHF,TGTGCCAGCAGCAAAGGGGGCAGATCAGAACAGCCCCAGCATTTT
-,once,TRBV28,TRBJ2-2,CASSFGGGTGELFF,TGTGCCAGCAGTTTCGGGGGAGGTACCGGGGAGCTGTTTTTT
TRBD1,once,TRBV6-5,TRBJ2-7,CASREQGAYEQYF,TGTGCCAGCAGAGAGCAGGGGGCCTACGAGCAGTACTTC
TRBD1,-,TRBV7-2,TRBJ1-2,CATPSSPGTGGFYGYTF,TGTGCCACGCCTTCTAGCCCCGGGACAGGGGGCTTCTATGGCTACACCTTC
-,-,TRBV7-9,TRBJ1-4,CASSWADGELFF,TGTGCCAGCAGCTGGGCGGATGGGGAACTGTTTTTT
TRBD1,-,TRBV28,TRBJ1-2,CASSPPKGQGVYGYTF,TGTGCCAGCAGTCCTCCCAAGGGACAGGGAGTCTATGGCTACACCTTC
TRBD1,-,TRBV5-1,TRBJ2-2,CASSSTGTGTGELFF,TGCGCCAGCAGCTCCACCGGGACAGGGACCGGGGAGCTGTTTTTT
-,-,TRBV7-2,TRBJ1-2,CASSLNPGPNYGYTF,TGTGCCAGCAGCTTAAATCCAGGGCCAAACTATGGCTACACCTTC
TRBD1,-,TRBV19,TRBJ1-1,CASSTQGADTEAFF,TGTGCCAGTAGTACCCAGGGGGCTGACACTGAAGCTTTCTTT
-,-,TRBV7-2,TRBJ1-2,CASSHPGGANYGYTF,TGTGCCAGCAGCCACCCTGGGGGAGCTAACTATGGCTACACCTTC